The 15 T cell receptor beta chains listed next were all sequenced from one sample in a study of CD8 T cells in ankylosing spondylitis. Via MiXCR, TCRdb re-called the 5' RACE reads, giving one row per CDR3 protein. The table shows 350,000 to 450,000 distinct CDR3 sequences, with 20% to 25% occurring only once. Sequencing was done on a sample of blood, either unsorted or a sorted T cell fraction (not recorded which). The receptors were sampled from a male donor with ankylosing spondylitis or in good health (not recorded which).

The rearrangement uses TRBV12-3 or TRBV12-4 and TRBJ2-1, with D perhaps TRBD1 (5 bases). Trimming cost V 6 bases and J 12 bases, with 15 bases left between them. This CDR3 is 12 amino acids long. The CDR3 DNA reads as TGTGCCAGCAGCCCCACAGGTTCCCGGCAGTTCTTC. As protein: CASSPTGSRQFF.

This rearrangement joins TRBV6-1 to TRBJ2-7, with 10 bases aligning to TRBD1. CDR1 MNHNS and CDR2 SASEGT come from the germline V gene. This CDR3 is 15 amino acids long. The J segment lost 0 bases and the V segment lost 8 bases, leaving 7 bases of the junction unmatched. The CDR3 is CASWDRDRGSYEQYF. The CDR3 DNA reads TGTGCCAGCTGGGACCGGGACAGGGGCTCCTACGAGCAGTACTTC.

The chain joins TRBV9 to TRBJ1-6; no reliable D call. Germline V gives CDR1 SGDLS, CDR2 YYNGEE. Trimming took off 3 bases at V and 4 bases at J, with 11 bases between the two ends. This CDR3 region has 15 residues. CDR3 protein: CASSGGPNYNSPLHF. In DNA, the CDR3 is TGTGCCAGCAGCGGAGGACCGAATTATAATTCACCCCTCCACTTT.

This chain uses TRBV7-6 with TRBJ2-7, with 8 bases that match TRBD1. The CDR3 has 14 residues. CDR1 is SGHVS, CDR2 FNYEAQ, per germline. V gave up 6 bases and J gave up 2 bases; unmatched junction bases: 6. Written as DNA, the CDR3 is TGTGCCAGCAGTAAAGGACAGGGCCCCTACGAGCAGTACTTC. Translating it yields CASSKGQGPYEQYF.

This clonotype was counted many times. The J gene is TRBJ1-1, the V gene TRBV12-3 or TRBV12-4, with D tentatively TRBD1 (5 bases). The CDR3 consists of 12 residues. Trimming removed 1 base at V and 7 bases at J, with 7 bases between. The DNA for the CDR3 is TGTGCCAGCAGTTTAGTCGACAGTGAAGCTTTCTTT. Translating gives CASSLVDSEAFF.

This clonotype was seen only a few times. V and J are TRBV7-9 and TRBJ2-2; 8 nucleotides line up with TRBD1. CDR1 and CDR2 from the germline V gene are SEHNR and FQNEAQ (reference sequence). Losses at the gene ends were 4 bases for V and 2 bases for J; bases not matched to a gene: 3. This CDR3 spans 15 amino acids. The CDR3: CASSSTGGNTGELFF. CDR3 bases: TGTGCCAGCAGCTCCACAGGGGGAAACACCGGGGAGCTGTTTTTT.

CDR3: CASGGGQTGELFF. DNA of the CDR3: TGTGCCAGCGGCGGGGGACAAACCGGGGAGCTGTTTTTT. The V and J genes are TRBV2 and TRBJ2-2; D possibly corresponds to TRBD2 (7 bases). The CDR3 runs to 13 residues. Germline CDR1 and CDR2: SNHLY and FYNNEI. V was shortened by 8 bases and J by 5 bases, with 12 bases between the two germline ends.

In the case of this clonotype: Germline and junction disagree at one end, which may indicate a read error. The rearrangement joins TRBV12-3 or TRBV12-4 to TRBJ2-2; 11 positions agree with TRBD2. The CDR3 is 15 amino acids. The CDR3 loop is CASRLAGGPPGELFF. In nucleotides, the CDR3 is TGTGCCAGCAGATTAGCGGGGGGGCCCCCCGGGGAGCTGTTTTTT.

This chain links TRBV4-1 with TRBJ2-7; 10 bases line up with TRBD1. Trimming removed 6 bases from V and 2 bases from J; junction bases left unmatched: 7. The CDR3 totals 15 residues. CDR1 MGHRA and CDR2 YSYEKL come from the germline V gene. The CDR3 is CASRLGQGKPYEQYF. The CDR3 DNA reads as TGCGCCAGCAGGTTGGGACAGGGGAAGCCCTACGAGCAGTACTTC.

The V call is TRBV20-1, the J call TRBJ2-4; D unresolved. Germline values: CDR1 DFQATT, CDR2 SNEGSKA (reference sequence). This CDR3 spans 13 amino acids. The V and J ends lost 3 bases and 0 bases respectively, with 6 bases between them. For the CDR3, the DNA is TGCAGTGCTAGGGAGCTAGCCAAAAACATTCAGTACTTC. Protein sequence: CSARELAKNIQYF.

This clonotype has only a few counts. The chain joins TRBV20-1 to TRBJ1-1; 7 bases agree with TRBD1. Per germline, CDR1 DFQATT and CDR2 SNEGSKA (reference sequence). There are 13 residues in the CDR3. J was trimmed by 3 bases and V by 1 base; bases with no gene match: 2. CDR3 protein: CSARAGGDTEAFF. Here the CDR3 DNA reads TGCAGTGCTAGAGCAGGGGGAGACACTGAAGCTTTCTTT.

The chain employs TRBV4-1 and TRBJ2-3; D is perhaps TRBD1 or TRBD2 (6 bases each). CDR1 and CDR2 (germline): MGHRA, YSYEKL. The germline V and J ends were trimmed by 0 bases and 1 base, with 11 bases remaining between them. This CDR3 contains 16 residues. CDR3 nucleotide sequence: TGCGCCAGCAGCCAAGATCCGGGGGCCGGCACAGATACGCAGTATTTT. This encodes CASSQDPGAGTDTQYF.

As regards this clonotype: The junction departs from germline at one end; a sequencing error may be responsible. The chain recombines TRBV7-7 with TRBJ2-1; a possible D gene is TRBD2 (5 bases). The CDR3 covers 15 residues. CDR1 is SSHAT and CDR2 is FNYEAQ in the germline V gene (reference sequence). The CDR3 region is CASSPVPTSYNEQFF. CDR3 nucleotide sequence: TGTGCTAGCAGCCCCGTCCCAACTAGCTACAATGAGCAGTTCTTC.

The rearrangement links TRBV12-3 or TRBV12-4 to TRBJ1-1; D is undetermined. The CDR3 extends over 12 amino acids. V was shortened by 8 bases and J by 6 bases, with 13 bases between the two germline ends. Here the CDR3 reads CASRIVGPEAFF. The CDR3 DNA reads TGTGCCAGCCGAATCGTCGGCCCTGAAGCTTTCTTT.

J is TRBJ2-7 and V is TRBV20-1, with no clear D. Germline V lookup: CDR1 DFQATT, CDR2 SNEGSKA (reference sequence). This CDR3 is built from 13 residues. Trimming removed 3 bases from V and 0 bases from J, with 9 bases in between. The CDR3 loop reads CSARDQSSYEQYF. CDR3 coding DNA: TGCAGTGCTAGGGACCAAAGCTCCTACGAGCAGTACTTC.